This TCR beta chain stems from a study of cytotoxic CD8 clonotypes in ibrutinib-treated CLL. Study-level points and caveats: In comparison with age-matched healthy donors, baseline clonality was higher and tracked circulating CD8+ T-cell counts.

Concerning this clone itself: Its cognate antigen is unknown.

This CDR3 is 17 amino acids long. V lost 3 bases, J lost 0 bases, and 2 bases stayed unmatched. The germline CDR1 and CDR2 sequences are SGHNT and YYREEE (reference sequence). Method: immunoSEQ multiplex PCR; TCRdb's copy keeps in-frame clones and lacks some. The top ten clones hold about 5.9% of a sample with approximately 320,000 clones, over 55% of them seen once. The rearrangement uses TRBV5-4 and TRBJ2-3, with TRBD2 matching 15 bases. Specimen: PBMCs, collected after 36 months of ibrutinib treatment. This receptor was taken from a human donor with chronic lymphocytic leukemia. In nucleotides, the CDR3 is TGTGCCAGCAGCTCGGGACTAGCGGGGGGAAGCACAGATACGCAGTATTTT. It is translated as CASSSGLAGGSTDTQYF.